A single sample gave rise to the 2 T cell receptor beta chains below, sequenced in a study of shared clonotypes between healthy human individuals. Profiled with immunoSEQ multiplex PCR; TCRdb holds only in-frame clones, not every one. The table includes about 2.2 million clones, around 93% detected once. CD45RO-negative, CCR7-selected cells formed the naive CD8 fraction, which excluded terminally differentiated effector memory CD45RA+ cells. Sequenced input: naive CD8+ T cells from PBMCs. Source of these receptors: a man aged 18 to 29 in good health. Some clones in this sample may be carry-over from other donors' samples.

The J gene is TRBJ2-3, the V gene TRBV9, with TRBD2 matching 10 bases. CDR1 and CDR2 (germline): SGDLS, YYNGEE. Trimming cost V 3 bases and J 6 bases; bases outside gene matches: 16. The length of the CDR3 is 18 residues. The CDR3 sequence: CASSAQKREGRGRDTQYF. CDR3 nucleotides: TGTGCCAGCAGCGCACAGAAGCGGGAGGGCCGGGGAAGGGATACGCAGTATTTT.

V gene TRBV7-3 combines with J gene TRBJ2-1; TRBD2 might be the D (6 bases). CDR1 and CDR2 from the germline V gene are SGHTA and FQGTGA. The V gene lost 1 base and the J gene lost 4 bases, with 11 bases spanning the gap. The CDR3 is 15 residues long. CDR3: CASSLISGEYNEQFF. Written as DNA, the CDR3 is TGTGCCAGCAGCTTAATTTCGGGGGAATACAATGAGCAGTTCTTC. The full variable domain, with the rest looked up from reference TRBV7-3 and TRBJ2-1, is GAGVSQTPSNKVTEKGKYVELRCDPISGHTALYWYRQSLGQGPEFLIYFQGTGAADDSGLPNDRFFAVRPEGSVSTLKIQRTERGDSAVYLCASSLISGEYNEQFFGPGTRLTVL.